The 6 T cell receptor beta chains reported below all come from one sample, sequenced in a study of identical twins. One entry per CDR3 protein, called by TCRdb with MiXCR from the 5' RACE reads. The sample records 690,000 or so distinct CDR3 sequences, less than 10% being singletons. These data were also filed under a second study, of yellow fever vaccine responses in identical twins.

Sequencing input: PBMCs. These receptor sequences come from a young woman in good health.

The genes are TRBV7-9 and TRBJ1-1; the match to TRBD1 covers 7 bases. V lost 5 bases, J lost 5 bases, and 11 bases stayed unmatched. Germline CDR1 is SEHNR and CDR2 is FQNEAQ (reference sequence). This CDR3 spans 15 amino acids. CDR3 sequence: CASSHSRQGDTEAFF. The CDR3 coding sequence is TGTGCCAGCAGCCATTCTCGGCAGGGGGATACTGAAGCTTTCTTT.

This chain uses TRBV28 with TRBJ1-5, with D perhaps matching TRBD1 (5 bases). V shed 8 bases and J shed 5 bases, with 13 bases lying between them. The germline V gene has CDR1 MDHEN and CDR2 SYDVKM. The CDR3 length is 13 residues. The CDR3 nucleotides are TGTGCCAGCCGGACCGGGGCGCATCAGCCCCAGCATTTT. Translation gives CASRTGAHQPQHF.

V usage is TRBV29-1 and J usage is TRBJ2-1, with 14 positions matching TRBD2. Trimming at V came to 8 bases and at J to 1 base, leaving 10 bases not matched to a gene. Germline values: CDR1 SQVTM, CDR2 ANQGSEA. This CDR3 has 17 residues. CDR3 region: CSMRGLAGEGSYNEQFF. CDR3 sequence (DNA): TGCAGCATGAGGGGACTAGCGGGAGAGGGGTCCTACAATGAGCAGTTCTTC.

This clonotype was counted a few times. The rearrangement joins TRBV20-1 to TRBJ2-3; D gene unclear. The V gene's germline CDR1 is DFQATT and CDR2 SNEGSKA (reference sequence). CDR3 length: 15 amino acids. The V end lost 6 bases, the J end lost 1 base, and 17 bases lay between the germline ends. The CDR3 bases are TGCAGTGCCATTAAGGGATCATCGGGCACAGATACGCAGTATTTT. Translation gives CSAIKGSSGTDTQYF.

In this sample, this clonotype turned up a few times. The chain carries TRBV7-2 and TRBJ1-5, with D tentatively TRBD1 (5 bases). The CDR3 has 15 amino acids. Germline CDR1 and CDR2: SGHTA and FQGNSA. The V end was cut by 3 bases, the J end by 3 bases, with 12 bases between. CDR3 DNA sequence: TGTGCCAGCAGCTTGGGTCGACAGCACAATCAGCCCCAGCATTTT. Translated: CASSLGRQHNQPQHF. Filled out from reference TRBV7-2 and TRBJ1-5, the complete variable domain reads GAGVSQSPSNKVTEKGKDVELRCDPISGHTALYWYRQSLGQGLEFLIYFQGNSAPDKSGLPSDRFSAERTGGSVSTLTIQRTQQEDSAVYLCASSLGRQHNQPQHFGDGTRLSIL.

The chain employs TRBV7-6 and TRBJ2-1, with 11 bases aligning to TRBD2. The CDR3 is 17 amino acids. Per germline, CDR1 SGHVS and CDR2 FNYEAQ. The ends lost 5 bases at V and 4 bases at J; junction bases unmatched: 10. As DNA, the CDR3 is TGTGCCAGCAGCCCCACCACTAGCGGGGGAGTATACAATGAGCAGTTCTTC. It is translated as CASSPTTSGGVYNEQFF.